This T cell receptor beta chain stems from a study of CD8+CD57+ T cells in acquired aplastic anemia. Flow cytometry had shown expanded CD8+CD57+ cells in the patients chosen for sequencing. Trimming took off 0 bases at V and 7 bases at J, with 9 bases between the two ends. Germline V gene sequence: CDR1 LNHNV, CDR2 YYDKDF (reference sequence). The CDR3 length is 14 residues. Genomic DNA provided the template from which TCR beta VDJ and CDR3 profiles were obtained. Each CDR3 protein is one row after TCRdb ran MiXCR on the reads. Seen here are fewer than 80,000 distinct CDR3 sequences, roughly three quarters observed once, and the top ten hold 80% to 90%.

The receptor was isolated from a human donor with aplastic anemia. This sequence joins TRBV15 and TRBJ2-2; D unclear. The sequenced material came from sorted CD4+, CD8+, or CD8+CD57+ T cells (not recorded which) from PBMCs. DNA for the CDR3: TGTGCCACCAGCAGAGATAGAGTCAGCGGGGAGCTGTTTTTT. Protein: CATSRDRVSGELFF.